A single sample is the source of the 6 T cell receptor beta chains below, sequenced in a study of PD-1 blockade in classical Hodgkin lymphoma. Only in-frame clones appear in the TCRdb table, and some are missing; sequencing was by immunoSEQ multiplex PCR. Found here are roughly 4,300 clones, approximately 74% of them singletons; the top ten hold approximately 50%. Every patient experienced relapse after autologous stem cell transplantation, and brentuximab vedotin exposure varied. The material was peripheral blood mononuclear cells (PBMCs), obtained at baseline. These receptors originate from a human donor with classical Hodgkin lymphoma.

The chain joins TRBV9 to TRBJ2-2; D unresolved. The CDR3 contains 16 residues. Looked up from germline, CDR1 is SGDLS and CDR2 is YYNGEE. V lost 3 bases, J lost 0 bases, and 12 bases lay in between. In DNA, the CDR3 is TGTGCCAGCAGCGGTCTAGGAAAGACGAACACCGGGGAGCTGTTTTTT. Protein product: CASSGLGKTNTGELFF.

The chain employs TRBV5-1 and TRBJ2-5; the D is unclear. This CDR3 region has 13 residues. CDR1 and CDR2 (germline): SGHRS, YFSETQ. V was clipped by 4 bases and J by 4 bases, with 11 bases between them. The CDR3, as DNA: TGCGCCAGCAGCCCCCCGCAGACAGAGACCCAGTACTTC. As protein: CASSPPQTETQYF.

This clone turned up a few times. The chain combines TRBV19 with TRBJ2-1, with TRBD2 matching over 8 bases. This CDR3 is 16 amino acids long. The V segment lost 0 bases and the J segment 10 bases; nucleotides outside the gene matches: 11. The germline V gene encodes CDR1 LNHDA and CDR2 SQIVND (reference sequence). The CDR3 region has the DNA TGTGCCAGTAGTATAGAGGTAGCGGGGCCGTTTGGGGAGCAGTTCTTC. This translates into CASSIEVAGPFGEQFF.

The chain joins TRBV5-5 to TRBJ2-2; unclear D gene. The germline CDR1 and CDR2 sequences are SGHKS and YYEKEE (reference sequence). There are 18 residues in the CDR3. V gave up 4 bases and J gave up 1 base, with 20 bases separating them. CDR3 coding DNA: TGTGCCAGCAGCGGCACGTCTGGCCAGACATTGAACACCGGGGAGCTGTTTTTT. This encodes CASSGTSGQTLNTGELFF.

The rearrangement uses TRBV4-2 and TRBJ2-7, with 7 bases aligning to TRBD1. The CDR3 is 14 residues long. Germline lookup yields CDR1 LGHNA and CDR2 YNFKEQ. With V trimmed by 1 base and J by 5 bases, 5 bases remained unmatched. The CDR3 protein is CASSQGQGIHEQYF. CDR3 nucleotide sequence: TGTGCCAGCAGCCAAGGACAGGGAATCCACGAGCAGTACTTC.

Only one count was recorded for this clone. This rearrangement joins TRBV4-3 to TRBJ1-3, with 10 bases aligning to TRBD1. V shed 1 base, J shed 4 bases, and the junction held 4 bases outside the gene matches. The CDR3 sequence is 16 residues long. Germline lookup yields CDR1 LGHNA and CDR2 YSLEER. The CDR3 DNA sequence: TGCGCCAGCAGCCAAGTCGACAGGGGGCCCGGAAACACCATATATTTT. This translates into CASSQVDRGPGNTIYF.